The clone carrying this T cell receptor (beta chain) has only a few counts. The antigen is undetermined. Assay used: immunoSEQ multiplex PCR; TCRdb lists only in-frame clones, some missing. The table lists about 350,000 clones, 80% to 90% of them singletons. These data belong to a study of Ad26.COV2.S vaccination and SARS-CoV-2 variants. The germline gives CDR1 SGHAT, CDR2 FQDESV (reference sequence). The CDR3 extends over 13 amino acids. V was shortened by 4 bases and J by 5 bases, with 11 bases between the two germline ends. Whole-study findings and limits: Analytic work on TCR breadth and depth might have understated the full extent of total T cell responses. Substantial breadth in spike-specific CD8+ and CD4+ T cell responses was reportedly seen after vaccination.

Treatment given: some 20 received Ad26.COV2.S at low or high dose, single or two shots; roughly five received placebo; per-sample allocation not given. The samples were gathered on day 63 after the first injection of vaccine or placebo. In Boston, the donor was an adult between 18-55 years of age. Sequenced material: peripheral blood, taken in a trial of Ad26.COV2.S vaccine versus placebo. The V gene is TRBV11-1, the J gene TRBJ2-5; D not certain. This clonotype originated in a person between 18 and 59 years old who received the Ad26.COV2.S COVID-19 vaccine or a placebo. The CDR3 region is CASSSGVVETQYF. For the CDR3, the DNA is TGTGCCAGCAGCTCTGGGGTGGTGGAGACCCAGTACTTC.